This entry lists 28 T cell receptor beta chains sequenced from one sample in a study of shared clonotypes between healthy human individuals (dated by TCRdb to 2018 to 2021). Preparation of the library involved the immunoSEQ multiplex PCR assay. The table comes from immuneACCESS by way of TCRdb, which keeps in-frame sequences with V and J called. Part of the clones is missing from these tables; in studies checked, under half for an unresolved V gene and the rest for unknown reasons. Present in this sample are under 850,000 clones, over 55% of which were seen just once. Together, the top ten hold under 2% of the sample. The material sequenced was memory CD4+ T cells sorted from blood. The cell subset or site label, as the study defines it: CD45RA-negative fraction. These receptors all come from a woman under 40 in good health.

This chain connects TRBV5-6 to TRBJ1-2, with TRBD1 as a possible D gene (6 bases). Germline assignment: CDR1 SGHDT and CDR2 YYEEEE. Trimming took off 5 bases at V and 8 bases at J, with 19 bases between the two ends. The CDR3 has 14 amino acids. CDR3 coding DNA: TGTGCCAGCAGGGAGAGGGGGGAACTACAGGGCTACACCTTC. It specifies CASRERGELQGYTF.

This clone was observed a handful of times. This chain joins TRBV7-9 and TRBJ2-3; TRBD2 aligns across 10 bases. Trimming took 7 bases from V and 2 from J; bases not matched to a gene: 6. The CDR3 covers 15 residues. Germline V gene data show CDR1 as SEHNR and CDR2 as FQNEAQ (reference sequence). Written as DNA, the CDR3 is TGTGCCAGCATAGGACTAGCGGAAACCACAGATACGCAGTATTTT. It codes for CASIGLAETTDTQYF.

The chain carries TRBV6-6 and TRBJ1-5, with D possibly TRBD1 on 6 matching bases. Between the trimmed V and J ends, which lost 2 bases and 7 bases, there was a span of 12 bases. The CDR3 has 14 residues. The V gene's germline CDR1 is MNHNY and CDR2 SVGAGI (reference sequence). The CDR3 coding sequence is TGTGCCAGCAGTTACCGGCAGGGGAGCCAGCCCCAGCATTTT. Amino acids: CASSYRQGSQPQHF.

This clone was detected once. V gene TRBV5-6 combines with J gene TRBJ2-7; D not resolved. The V gene's germline CDR1 is SGHDT and CDR2 YYEEEE. With 1 base removed from V and 1 base from J, the gap between germline ends came to 12 bases. The CDR3 extends over 15 amino acids. CDR3 nucleotides: TGTGCCAGCAGCTTGAGGTCAGACTCATCCTACGAGCAGTACTTC. This encodes CASSLRSDSSYEQYF.

The rearrangement joins TRBV2 to TRBJ1-1, with D hard to call. CDR1 and CDR2 from the germline V gene are SNHLY and FYNNEI. The CDR3 is 14 residues long. V shed 2 bases and J shed 1 base, with 8 bases lying between them. In nucleotides, the CDR3 is TGTGCCAGCAGTGAAAAGGCCCGGAACACTGAAGCTTTCTTT. Its protein product is CASSEKARNTEAFF.

This chain links TRBV7-8 with TRBJ2-1; D ambiguous. Per the germline V gene, CDR1 is SGHVS and CDR2 is FQNEAQ. The V gene lost 3 bases and the J gene lost 7 bases, with 16 bases spanning the gap. The CDR3 loop spans 15 amino acids. This CDR3 is CASSFRVARANEQFF. The CDR3 nucleotides read TGTGCCAGCAGCTTTAGAGTAGCTAGGGCTAATGAGCAGTTCTTC.

The chain combines TRBV5-1 with TRBJ2-7; TRBD1 agrees at 10 bases. V lost 0 bases, J lost 7 bases, and 10 bases stayed unmatched. The CDR3 covers 16 residues. The germline CDR1 and CDR2 sequences are SGHRS and YFSETQ. CDR3: CASSLVGTGVYGEQYF. In DNA, the CDR3 is TGCGCCAGCAGCTTGGTCGGGACAGGGGTATATGGGGAGCAGTACTTC.

This clone has only a few counts. The identical CDR3 is also encoded by other nucleotide sequences in the sample. This sequence joins TRBV28 and TRBJ1-1; D uncertain. V lost 6 bases to trimming and J lost 0 bases, with 8 bases between them. This CDR3 has 13 amino acids. Germline V gene sequence: CDR1 MDHEN, CDR2 SYDVKM. CDR3 region: CASSPVLNTEAFF. The CDR3, as DNA: TGTGCCAGCAGCCCCGTCTTGAACACTGAAGCTTTCTTT. The full variable domain, its missing parts supplied by reference TRBV28 and TRBJ1-1, is DVKVTQSSRYLVKRTGEKVFLECVQDMDHENMFWYRQDPGLGLRLIYFSYDVKMKEKGDIPEGYSVSREKKERFSLILESASTNQTSMYLCASSPVLNTEAFFGQGTRLTVV.

J is TRBJ2-3 and V is TRBV5-6, with 8 bases lining up with TRBD2. V was clipped by 0 bases and J by 6 bases; unmatched bases: 3. The germline gives CDR1 SGHDT, CDR2 YYEEEE. The CDR3 runs 14 residues. CDR3 nucleotides: TGTGCCAGCAGCTTGGTAGCGGGACGGGATACGCAGTATTTT. It yields the protein CASSLVAGRDTQYF.

The chain combines TRBV19 with TRBJ1-4; D possibly corresponds to TRBD1 (5 bases). The CDR3 sequence is 13 residues long. From germline, CDR1 is LNHDA and CDR2 SQIVND (reference sequence). V lost 5 bases to trimming and J lost 6 bases, with 10 bases between them. The CDR3 here is CASSWAGHEKLFF. In nucleotides, the CDR3 is TGTGCCAGTAGTTGGGCAGGGCATGAAAAACTGTTTTTT.

This chain joins TRBV5-4 and TRBJ2-2; no clear D. Germline V lookup: CDR1 SGHNT, CDR2 YYREEE (reference sequence). Trimming shortened V by 3 bases and J by 0 bases, and 15 bases separated the two germline ends. The CDR3 spans 17 residues. As DNA, the CDR3 is TGTGCCAGCAGCTGGGGTTCACTCGTCGCGAACACCGGGGAGCTGTTTTTT. As protein: CASSWGSLVANTGELFF.

J is TRBJ2-2 and V is TRBV19; the match to TRBD1 covers 8 bases. Germline CDR1 reads LNHDA; CDR2 reads SQIVND (reference sequence). Trimming at V came to 9 bases and at J to 1 base, leaving 10 bases not matched to a gene. The CDR3 is 16 residues long. CDR3 region: CASRDRPLRNTGELFF. The CDR3 DNA sequence: TGTGCCAGCCGGGACAGGCCCTTGAGGAACACCGGGGAGCTGTTTTTT. The full variable domain, its missing parts supplied by reference TRBV19 and TRBJ2-2, is DGGITQSPKYLFRKEGQNVTLSCEQNLNHDAMYWYRQDPGQGLRLIYYSQIVNDFQKGDIAEGYSVSREKKESFPLTVTSAQKNPTAFYLCASRDRPLRNTGELFFGEGSRLTVL.

The chain has TRBV10-3 and TRBJ2-1; D perhaps matches TRBD1 (5 bases). Germline V gene data show CDR1 as ENHRY and CDR2 as SYGVKD. The CDR3 is 14 amino acids. V gave up 5 bases and J gave up 6 bases, with 14 bases separating them. The CDR3 protein is CAISPLQDGNEQFF. CDR3 in DNA: TGTGCCATCAGTCCATTACAGGACGGCAATGAGCAGTTCTTC.

The V and J genes are TRBV5-1 and TRBJ2-7; 13 bases agree with TRBD2. The trim removed 4 bases at V and 3 bases at J, leaving 13 bases unmatched. Germline assignment: CDR1 SGHRS and CDR2 YFSETQ. The CDR3 runs 18 residues. The CDR3 DNA reads as TGCGCCAGCAGCACCCTCCCGGGACTAGCGGGACCTCTCTACGAGCAGTACTTC. Translated: CASSTLPGLAGPLYEQYF.

The V call is TRBV5-4, the J call TRBJ2-5; 11 bases map to TRBD2. The CDR3 spans 15 residues. Germline CDR1 SGHNT, CDR2 YYREEE (reference sequence). V lost 1 base to trimming and J lost 5 bases; unmatched junction nucleotides: 4. CDR3 DNA sequence: TGTGCCAGCAGCTTGACTAGCGGGAGTTTGGAGACCCAGTACTTC. Encoded protein: CASSLTSGSLETQYF.

Only a few counts were recorded for this clone. The chain couples TRBV7-3 to TRBJ2-1; 9 bases agree with TRBD2. CDR1 SGHTA and CDR2 FQGTGA come from the germline V gene. The CDR3 sequence is 14 residues long. The V and J ends lost 2 bases and 7 bases, in that order; junction bases with no gene match: 3. Written as DNA, the CDR3 is TGTGCCAGCAGCTTAGGACTAGCGCCGAATGAGCAGTTCTTC. It is translated as CASSLGLAPNEQFF.

V usage is TRBV6-5 and J usage is TRBJ1-2, with 12 bases fitting TRBD1. Losses at the gene ends were 2 bases for V and 5 bases for J; bases not matched to a gene: 6. The CDR3 has 16 residues. Germline V gene sequence: CDR1 MNHEY, CDR2 SVGAGI. The DNA of the CDR3 is TGTGCCAGCAGTTACACGGGACAGGGGGCTCGTTATGGCTACACCTTC. It codes for CASSYTGQGARYGYTF.

This clone has a handful of counts. This chain joins TRBV10-1 and TRBJ2-1; no clear D gene. V lost 3 bases and J 8 bases, leaving 11 bases between the germline ends. CDR1 and CDR2 from the germline V gene are WNHNN and SYGVQD (reference sequence). The CDR3 consists of 13 residues. The CDR3, as DNA: TGCGCCAGCAGTGAAGGGCTTGGGGATGAGCAGTTCTTC. Translation: CASSEGLGDEQFF.

This rearrangement joins TRBV7-2 to TRBJ2-6; D remains unclear. The CDR3 is made up of 17 amino acids. V was trimmed by 1 base and J by 1 base, leaving 11 bases between them. From germline, CDR1 is SGHTA and CDR2 FQGNSA. This CDR3 is CASSLVAIGSGANVLTF. In nucleotides, the CDR3 is TGTGCCAGCAGCTTAGTGGCCATAGGGTCTGGGGCCAACGTCCTGACTTTC.

This chain connects TRBV2 to TRBJ2-7; D may correspond to TRBD1 or TRBD2 (5 bases each). Trimming took off 6 bases at V and 2 bases at J, with 14 bases between the two ends. The V gene's germline CDR1 is SNHLY and CDR2 FYNNEI. The CDR3 has 14 amino acids. The CDR3 region is CASRGDGRTYEQYF. As DNA, the CDR3 is TGTGCCAGCAGAGGGGACGGTCGAACCTACGAGCAGTACTTC.

On this clone: This sample includes further DNA sequences coding for the same CDR3. The rearrangement joins TRBV7-9 to TRBJ2-2; 10 bases map to TRBD1. The trim removed 4 bases at V and 5 bases at J, leaving 4 bases unmatched. CDR3 length equals 15 residues. Germline values: CDR1 SEHNR, CDR2 FQNEAQ (reference sequence). The DNA of the CDR3 is TGTGCCAGCAGCTCCCGGGACAGGGGTACCGGGGAGCTGTTTTTT. Amino acids: CASSSRDRGTGELFF.

The chain joins TRBV29-1 to TRBJ1-1; D gene unclear. CDR1 SQVTM and CDR2 ANQGSEA come from the germline V gene. The V end lost 4 bases, the J end lost 4 bases, and 10 bases lay between the germline ends. The CDR3 is 12 residues long. The CDR3 reads CSVVAGTTEAFF. The DNA of the CDR3 is TGCAGCGTTGTTGCAGGAACCACTGAAGCTTTCTTT.

The sample holds one count of this clone. The chain has TRBV28 and TRBJ2-7; D is unresolved. The length of the CDR3 is 15 residues. Germline V gene lookup returns CDR1 MDHEN and CDR2 SYDVKM. The V end lost 6 bases, the J end lost 4 bases, and 19 bases lay between the germline ends. In nucleotides, the CDR3 is TGTGCCAGCAGCCTACCGCCGCCGGACCTTTACGAGCAGTACTTC. Translating gives CASSLPPPDLYEQYF.

V usage is TRBV2 and J usage is TRBJ1-1, with 9 bases that match TRBD1. Germline V gives CDR1 SNHLY, CDR2 FYNNEI. This CDR3 region has 13 residues. Unmatched junction bases numbered 7, after V lost 10 bases and J lost 4 bases. The CDR3 nucleotides are TGTGCCAATAGACAGGGGGTCCTCACTGAAGCTTTCTTT. It specifies CANRQGVLTEAFF.

The chain has TRBV7-6 and TRBJ2-1; D unclear. In germline, CDR1 is SGHVS, CDR2 FNYEAQ. The V gene lost 4 bases and the J gene lost 0 bases, with 10 bases spanning the gap. This CDR3 has 15 amino acids. CDR3 sequence reads: CASSSGRLSYNEQFF. The CDR3 DNA is TGTGCCAGCAGCTCAGGACGACTCTCCTACAATGAGCAGTTCTTC. Full variable domain (rest looked up from reference TRBV7-6 and TRBJ2-1): GAGVSQSPRYKVTKRGQDVALRCDPISGHVSLYWYRQALGQGPEFLTYFNYEAQQDKSGLPNDRFSAERPEGSISTLTIQRTEQRDSAMYRCASSSGRLSYNEQFFGPGTRLTVL.

This clone was seen a handful of times. The rearrangement uses TRBV4-1 and TRBJ2-7; 11 nucleotides agree with TRBD2. Germline-derived CDR1 and CDR2 are MGHRA and YSYEKL. The CDR3 spans 15 residues. With 1 base clipped from V and 4 bases from J, the junction kept 3 bases outside the gene matches. CDR3 sequence (DNA): TGCGCCAGCAGCCAAGGGGTAGCGGGAGGGTACGAGCAGTACTTC. Translated: CASSQGVAGGYEQYF.

This chain connects TRBV19 to TRBJ2-2; maybe TRBD1 (5 bases). Trimming took 4 bases from V and 8 from J, leaving 17 bases between them. CDR1 is LNHDA and CDR2 is SQIVND in the germline V gene (reference sequence). The CDR3 totals 15 residues. CDR3 nucleotides: TGTGCCAGTAGTAGTTACAACCGTGGGGCTGGGGAGCTGTTTTTT. Its protein product is CASSSYNRGAGELFF.

This chain joins TRBV6-6 and TRBJ2-5; tentatively, D is TRBD2 (5 bases). Matching the DNA end better, TRBJ2-7 makes the J call doubtful. This CDR3 has 14 amino acids. CDR1 and CDR2 from the germline V gene are MNHNY and SVGAGI (reference sequence). CDR3 sequence (DNA): TGTGCCAGCAGTTACCAATCGGGGAGTAGCGAGCAGTACTTC. Translating gives CASSYQSGSSEQYF.